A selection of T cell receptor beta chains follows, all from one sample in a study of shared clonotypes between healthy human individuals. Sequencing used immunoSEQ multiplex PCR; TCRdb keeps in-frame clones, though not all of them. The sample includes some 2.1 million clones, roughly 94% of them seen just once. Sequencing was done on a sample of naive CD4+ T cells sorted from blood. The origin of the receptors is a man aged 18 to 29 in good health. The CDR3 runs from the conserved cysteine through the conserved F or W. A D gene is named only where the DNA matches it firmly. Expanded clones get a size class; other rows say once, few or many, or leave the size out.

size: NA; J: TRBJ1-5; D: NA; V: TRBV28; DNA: TGTGCCAGCAGTTTATCAGCCCAGTCGGGCAATCAGCCCCAGCATTTT; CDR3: CASSLSAQSGNQPQHF
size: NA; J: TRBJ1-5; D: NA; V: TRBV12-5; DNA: TGTGCTAGTGGTTTGCAGGAGAATCAGCCCCAGCATTTT; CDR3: CASGLQENQPQHF
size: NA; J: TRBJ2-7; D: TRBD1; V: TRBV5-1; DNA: TGCGCCAGCAGCACAGGGACAGGCTACGAGCAGTACTTC; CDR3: CASSTGTGYEQYF
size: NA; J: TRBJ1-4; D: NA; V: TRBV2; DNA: TGTGCCAGCAGCAGACACACAACTAATGAAAAACTGTTTTTT; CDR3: CASSRHTTNEKLFF
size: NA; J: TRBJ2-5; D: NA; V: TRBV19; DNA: TGTGCCACTGCGAGGCAGGGGCTCAGGGAGACCCAGTACTTC; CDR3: CATARQGLRETQYF
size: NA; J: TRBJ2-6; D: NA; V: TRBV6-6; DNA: TGTGCCAGCAGTTACGAGGGCGGCTCTGGGGCCAACGTCCTGACTTTC; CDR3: CASSYEGGSGANVLTF
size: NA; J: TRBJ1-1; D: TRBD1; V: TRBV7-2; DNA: TGTGCCAGCAGCAACCGGGACAGGGTAAACACTGAAGCTTTCTTT; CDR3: CASSNRDRVNTEAFF
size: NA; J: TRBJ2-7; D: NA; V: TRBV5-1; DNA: TGCGCCAGCAGCTTGTTCCCAGGGGACTCCTACGAGCAGTACTTC; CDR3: CASSLFPGDSYEQYF
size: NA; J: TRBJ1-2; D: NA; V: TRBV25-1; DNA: TGTGCCAGCAGTGCCGAACACGGCAACTATGGCTACACCTTC; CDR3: CASSAEHGNYGYTF
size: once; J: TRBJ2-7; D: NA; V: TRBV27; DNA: TGTGCCAGCAAGGAGGGGGGCCCCTCCTACGAGCAGTACTTC; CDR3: CASKEGGPSYEQYF
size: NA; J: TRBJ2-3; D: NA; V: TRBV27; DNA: TGTGCCAGCGGCACAGGGCTTAGCACAGATACGCAGTATTTT; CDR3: CASGTGLSTDTQYF
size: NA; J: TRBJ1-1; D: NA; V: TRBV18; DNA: TGTGCCAGCTCACGGTCAGGGTACACTGAAGCTTTCTTT; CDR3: CASSRSGYTEAFF
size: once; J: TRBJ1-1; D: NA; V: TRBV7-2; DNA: TGTGCCAGCAGCTTCGGACCCAACACTGAAGCTTTCTTT; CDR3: CASSFGPNTEAFF
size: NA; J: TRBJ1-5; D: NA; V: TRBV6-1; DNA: TGTGCCAGCAGTGAAACCCATAGCAATCAGCCCCAGCATTTT; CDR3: CASSETHSNQPQHF
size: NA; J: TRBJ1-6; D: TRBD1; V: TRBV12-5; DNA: TGTGCTAGTGGTTTGGTATCCGGACAGGGTCATTCACCCCTCCACTTT; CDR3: CASGLVSGQGHSPLHF
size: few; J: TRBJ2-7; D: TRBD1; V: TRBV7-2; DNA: TGTGCCAGCAGCTTACCCTTTGGGACAGCATACGAGCAGTACTTC; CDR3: CASSLPFGTAYEQYF
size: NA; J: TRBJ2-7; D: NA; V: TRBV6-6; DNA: TGTGCCAGCAGAATCCAGGACTACGAGCAGTACTTC; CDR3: CASRIQDYEQYF
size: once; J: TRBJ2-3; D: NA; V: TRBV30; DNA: TGTGCCTGGTCCGCCCGGGTCACAGATACGCAGTATTTT; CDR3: CAWSARVTDTQYF
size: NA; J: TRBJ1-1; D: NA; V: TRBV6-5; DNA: TGTGCCAGCAGTTACCCCGGAGGAGGGACTGAAGCTTTCTTT; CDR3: CASSYPGGGTEAFF
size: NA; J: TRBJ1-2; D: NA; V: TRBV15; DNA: TGTGCCACCAGCAGAGAATCGTATACGATAGCTAACTATGGCTACACCTTC; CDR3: CATSRESYTIANYGYTF
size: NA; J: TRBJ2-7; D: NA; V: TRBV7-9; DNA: TGTGCCAGCAGCTTAGATACTGCCCCCTACGAGCAGTACTTC; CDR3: CASSLDTAPYEQYF
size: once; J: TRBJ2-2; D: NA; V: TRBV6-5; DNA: TGTGCCAGCAGTTCGTCGGACACGAACACCGGGGAGCTGTTTTTT; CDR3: CASSSSDTNTGELFF
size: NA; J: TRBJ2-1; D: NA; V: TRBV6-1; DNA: TGTGCCAGCAGTGAAGTTCGGCGAACAATCTACAATGAGCAGTTCTTC; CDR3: CASSEVRRTIYNEQFF
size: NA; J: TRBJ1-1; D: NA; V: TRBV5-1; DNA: TGCGCCAGCAGCTTGAACCCCGTGAGCACTGAAGCTTTCTTT; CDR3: CASSLNPVSTEAFF
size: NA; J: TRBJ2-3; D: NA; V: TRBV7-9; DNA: TGTGCCAGCAGCTTATCTGACGGGAGTTCTAGCACAGATACGCAGTATTTT; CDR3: CASSLSDGSSSTDTQYF
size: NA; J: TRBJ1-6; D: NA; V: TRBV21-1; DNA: TGTGCCAGCAGAGGGATAGGGGGCGATAATTCACCCCTCCACTTT; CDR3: CASRGIGGDNSPLHF
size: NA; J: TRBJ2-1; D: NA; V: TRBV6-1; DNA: TGTGCCAGCAGCCTAGGGGGGATACGGTACAATGAGCAGTTCTTC; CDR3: CASSLGGIRYNEQFF
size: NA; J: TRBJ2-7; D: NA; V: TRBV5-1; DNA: TGCGCCAGCAGCCCCACCTCCTACGAGCAGTACTTC; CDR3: CASSPTSYEQYF
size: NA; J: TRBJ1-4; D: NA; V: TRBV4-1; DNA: TGCGCCAGCAGCCAAGGGGGGATCGGGGAAAAACTGTTTTTT; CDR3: CASSQGGIGEKLFF
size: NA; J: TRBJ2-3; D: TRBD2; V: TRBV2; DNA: TGTGCCAGCAGGCGGGGGGGCGCAGATACGCAGTATTTT; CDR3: CASRRGGADTQYF
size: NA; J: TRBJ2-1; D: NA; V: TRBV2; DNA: TGTGCCAGCAGTGCGGGGATTACTAAGAATGAGCAGTTCTTC; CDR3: CASSAGITKNEQFF
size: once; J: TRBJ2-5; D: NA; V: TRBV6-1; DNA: TGTGCCAGCAGTCCAGGGACTCAAGAGACCCAGTACTTC; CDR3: CASSPGTQETQYF
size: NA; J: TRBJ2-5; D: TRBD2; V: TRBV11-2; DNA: TGTGCCAGCAGCTTAGGGACTAGCGGGACGGCCGTAGAGACCCAGTACTTC; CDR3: CASSLGTSGTAVETQYF
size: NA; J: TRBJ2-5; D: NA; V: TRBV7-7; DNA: TGTGCTAGCAGTCCGGACAGACAAGAGACCCAGTACTTC; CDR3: CASSPDRQETQYF
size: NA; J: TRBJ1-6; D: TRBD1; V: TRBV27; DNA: TGTGCCAGCAGTAAGCCCCAGGGGGGTAATTCACCCCTCCACTTT; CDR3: CASSKPQGGNSPLHF
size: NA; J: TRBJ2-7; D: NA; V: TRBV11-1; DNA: TGTGCCAGCAGCTTCTCCTCCGCGGCAGGGGCGGACGAGCAGTACTTC; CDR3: CASSFSSAAGADEQYF
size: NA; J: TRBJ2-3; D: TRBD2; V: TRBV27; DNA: TGTGCCAGCAGGCCGGTTCTAGCGGGAGATACGCAGTATTTT; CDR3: CASRPVLAGDTQYF
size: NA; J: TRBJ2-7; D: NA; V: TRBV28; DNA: TGTGCCAGCAGTCCTCTCTGGACCGAGCAGTACTTC; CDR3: CASSPLWTEQYF
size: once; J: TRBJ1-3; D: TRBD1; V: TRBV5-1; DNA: TGCGCCAGCAGATCCGGGACAGGCCGCTCTGGAAACACCATATATTTT; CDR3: CASRSGTGRSGNTIYF
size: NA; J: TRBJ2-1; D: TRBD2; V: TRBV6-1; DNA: TGTGCCAGCAGTGAAGCACCCTCAGCGGGAGGGCCGTTCAATGAGCAGTTCTTC; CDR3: CASSEAPSAGGPFNEQFF
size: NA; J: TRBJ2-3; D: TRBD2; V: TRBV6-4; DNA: TGTGCCAGCAGTGACGGCCTAGCGGGGGCAGATACGCAGTATTTT; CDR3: CASSDGLAGADTQYF
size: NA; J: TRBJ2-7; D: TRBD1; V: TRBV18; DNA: TGTGCCAGCTCACCACCGGGACAGCCTTACGAGCAGTACTTC; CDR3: CASSPPGQPYEQYF
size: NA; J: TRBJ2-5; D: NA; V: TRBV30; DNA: TGTGGCGGGTTCTCCCAAGAGACCCAGTACTTC; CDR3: CGGFSQETQYF
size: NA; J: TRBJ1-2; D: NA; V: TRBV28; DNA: TGTGCCAGCAGTTTAGAAGTCGCGGGAGCGAGGGGCTACACCTTC; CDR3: CASSLEVAGARGYTF
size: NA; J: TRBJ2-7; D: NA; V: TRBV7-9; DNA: TGTGCCAGCAGCTTAGGGGTTGGGTCGTACGAGCAGTACTTC; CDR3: CASSLGVGSYEQYF
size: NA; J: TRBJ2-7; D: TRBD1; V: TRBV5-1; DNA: TGCGCCAGCAGCTCCTTCACAGGGGTCGGCTCCTACGAGCAGTACTTC; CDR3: CASSSFTGVGSYEQYF
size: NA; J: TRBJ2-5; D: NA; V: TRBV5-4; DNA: TGTGCCAGCAGCTTGGGGCACGAAGAGACCCAGTACTTC; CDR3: CASSLGHEETQYF